The entry that follows covers one TCR beta chain sequence. In this sample, this clonotype turned up a few times. Its antigen remains unidentified. No much larger clonotype is one base removed from it; base qualities were not supplied. Measured from the cysteine to the phenylalanine, the CDR3 is 13 residues long. The entry retains the CDR3 DNA only, 39 bases that are in frame from base 1. V is clipped by 5 bases and J by 9 bases, and the sequence between their germline boundaries is 14 bases long. The sequencer was an Illumina HiSeq 2500. Quantitative 5'-RACE with molecular barcodes was the method used to prepare the TCR beta libraries. Under the source paper's analysis protocol: To identify disease-linked TCR variants, a new computational method was used, one built on a probabilistic model of VDJ rearrangement. TCRdb reprocessing: public reads trimmed at Q25 with fastp, clones called with MiXCR, in-frame beta chains kept. Identical CDR3 protein sequences are pooled into one entry, listed with their most common genes and DNA. The V and J calls here are based on TCRdb, not the publication. The sample table lists hundreds of thousands of distinct CDR3 sequences, roughly 26% of them with a count of one. Together, the top ten hold roughly 0.8% of the sample.

These data belong to a study of CD8 T cells in ankylosing spondylitis (dated by TCRdb to 2016 to 2017). Some background on the complete study: T cell receptor beta repertoires were profiled in healthy donors and ankylosing spondylitis patients so that disease-linked TCR variants could be found. Peripheral blood samples were taken, and synovial fluid was additionally collected from ankylosing spondylitis patients. In total, the full study cohort was made up of nearly 110 healthy donors and some 26 ankylosing spondylitis patients.

General study outcomes and caveats: A CD8+ phenotype was shown by the disease-linked clones, which were found at relatively low frequencies in peripheral blood. Some motif variants had previously been reported in the synovial fluid and blood of reactive arthritis patients, which suggests shared mechanisms of disease initiation. The disease-linked clones were reported to be significantly enriched in matched synovial fluid samples from ankylosing spondylitis patients. A TCR beta motif made up of several highly homologous amino acid variants appeared to be characteristic of blood from ankylosing spondylitis patients.

The receptor chain draws on TRBV12-3 or TRBV12-4 and TRBJ1-5; no D segment can be confidently identified. Material: blood, either unsorted or a sorted T cell fraction (not recorded which). This receptor was taken from a male donor with ankylosing spondylitis. The sequenced DNA: TGTGCCAGCAGTGGAGCACCCCCGGCGCCCCAGCATTTT. It translates as CASSGAPPAPQHF.